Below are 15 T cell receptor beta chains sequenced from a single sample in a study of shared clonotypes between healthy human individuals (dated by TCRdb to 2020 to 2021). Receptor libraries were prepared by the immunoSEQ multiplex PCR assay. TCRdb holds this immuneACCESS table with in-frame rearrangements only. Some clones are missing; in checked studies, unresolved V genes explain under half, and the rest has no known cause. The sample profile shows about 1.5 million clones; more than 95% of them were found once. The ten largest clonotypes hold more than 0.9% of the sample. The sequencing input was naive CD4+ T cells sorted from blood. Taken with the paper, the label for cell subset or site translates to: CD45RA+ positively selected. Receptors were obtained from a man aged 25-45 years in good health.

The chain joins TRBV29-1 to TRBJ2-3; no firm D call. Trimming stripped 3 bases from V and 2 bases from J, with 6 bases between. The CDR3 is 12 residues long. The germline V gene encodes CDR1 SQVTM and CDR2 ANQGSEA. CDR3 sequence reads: CSVDIVTDTQYF. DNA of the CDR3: TGCAGCGTTGATATAGTCACAGATACGCAGTATTTT.

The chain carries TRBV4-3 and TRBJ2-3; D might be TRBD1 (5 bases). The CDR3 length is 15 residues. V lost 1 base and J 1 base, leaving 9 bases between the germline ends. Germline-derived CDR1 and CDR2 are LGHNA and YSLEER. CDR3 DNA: TGCGCCAGCAGCCAAGTGGACAAGGGCACAGATACGCAGTATTTT. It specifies CASSQVDKGTDTQYF.

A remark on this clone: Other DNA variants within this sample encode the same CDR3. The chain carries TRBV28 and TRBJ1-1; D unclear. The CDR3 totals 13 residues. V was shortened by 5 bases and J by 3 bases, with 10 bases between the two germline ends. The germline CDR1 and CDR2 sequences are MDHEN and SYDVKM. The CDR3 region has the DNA TGTGCCAGCAGTCTGGACGGCTACACTGAAGCTTTCTTT. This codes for CASSLDGYTEAFF. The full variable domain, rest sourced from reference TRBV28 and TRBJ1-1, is DVKVTQSSRYLVKRTGEKVFLECVQDMDHENMFWYRQDPGLGLRLIYFSYDVKMKEKGDIPEGYSVSREKKERFSLILESASTNQTSMYLCASSLDGYTEAFFGQGTRLTVV.

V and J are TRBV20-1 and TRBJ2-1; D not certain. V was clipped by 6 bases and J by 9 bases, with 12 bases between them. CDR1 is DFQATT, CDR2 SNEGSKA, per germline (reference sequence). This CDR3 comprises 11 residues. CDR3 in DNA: TGCAGTGCAAGGAAAGTGGGTGAGCAGTTCTTC. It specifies CSARKVGEQFF.

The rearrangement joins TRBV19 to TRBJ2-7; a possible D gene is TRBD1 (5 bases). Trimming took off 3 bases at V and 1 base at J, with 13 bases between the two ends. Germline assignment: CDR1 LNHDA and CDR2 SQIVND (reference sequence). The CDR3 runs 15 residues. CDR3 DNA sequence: TGTGCCAGTAGTATTATGACAGCCGCTTCCTACGAGCAGTACTTC. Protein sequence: CASSIMTAASYEQYF.

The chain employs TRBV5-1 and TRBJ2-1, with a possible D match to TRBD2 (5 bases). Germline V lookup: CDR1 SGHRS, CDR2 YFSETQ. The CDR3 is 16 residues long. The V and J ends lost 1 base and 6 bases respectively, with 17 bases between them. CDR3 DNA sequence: TGCGCCAGCAGCTTGCCCCGGGGTGGCGCGTCCAATGAGCAGTTCTTC. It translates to CASSLPRGGASNEQFF. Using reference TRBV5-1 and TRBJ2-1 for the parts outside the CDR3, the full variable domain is KAGVTQTPRYLIKTRGQQVTLSCSPISGHRSVSWYQQTPGQGLQFLFEYFSETQRNKGNFPGRFSGRQFSNSRSEMNVSTLELGDSALYLCASSLPRGGASNEQFFGPGTRLTVL.

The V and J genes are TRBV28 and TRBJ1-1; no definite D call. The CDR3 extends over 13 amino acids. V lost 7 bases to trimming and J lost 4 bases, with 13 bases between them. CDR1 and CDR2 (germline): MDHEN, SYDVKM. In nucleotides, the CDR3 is TGTGCCAGCACCCCCCCGCGGGGCACTGAAGCTTTCTTT. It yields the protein CASTPPRGTEAFF.

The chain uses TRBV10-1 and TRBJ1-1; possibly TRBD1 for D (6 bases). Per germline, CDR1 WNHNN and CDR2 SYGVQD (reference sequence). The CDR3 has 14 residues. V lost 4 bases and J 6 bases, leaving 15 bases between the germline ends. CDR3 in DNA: TGCGCCAGCAGTGGCAATCAGGGGTACTCTGAAGCTTTCTTT. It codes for CASSGNQGYSEAFF.

CDR3 region: CASSETLPSNQPQHF. The CDR3 nucleotides read TGTGCCAGCAGTGAAACACTCCCTAGCAATCAGCCCCAGCATTTT. The rearrangement joins TRBV2 to TRBJ1-5; D gene unclear. The CDR3 totals 15 residues. The germline gives CDR1 SNHLY, CDR2 FYNNEI. V was pared by 2 bases and J by 0 bases, with 8 bases between.

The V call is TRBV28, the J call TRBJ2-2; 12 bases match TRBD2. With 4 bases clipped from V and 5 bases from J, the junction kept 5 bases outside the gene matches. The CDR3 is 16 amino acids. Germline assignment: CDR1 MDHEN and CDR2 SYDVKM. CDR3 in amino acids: CASSSRLAGETGELFF. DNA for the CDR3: TGTGCCAGCAGTTCTCGACTAGCGGGAGAAACCGGGGAGCTGTTTTTT.

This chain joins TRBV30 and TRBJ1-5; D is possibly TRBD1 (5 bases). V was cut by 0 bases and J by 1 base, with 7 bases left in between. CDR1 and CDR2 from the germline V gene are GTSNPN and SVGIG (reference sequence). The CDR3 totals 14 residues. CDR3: CAWSVWGSNQPQHF. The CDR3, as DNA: TGTGCCTGGAGTGTTTGGGGGAGCAATCAGCCCCAGCATTTT.

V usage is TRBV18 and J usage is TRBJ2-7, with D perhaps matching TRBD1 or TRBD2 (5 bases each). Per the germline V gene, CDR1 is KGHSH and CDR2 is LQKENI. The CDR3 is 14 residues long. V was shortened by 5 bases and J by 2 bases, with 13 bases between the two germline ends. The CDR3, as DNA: TGTGCCAGCTCAACCGGGACCGTGACCTACGAGCAGTACTTC. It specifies CASSTGTVTYEQYF. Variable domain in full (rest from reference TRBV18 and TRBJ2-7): NAGVMQNPRHLVRRRGQEARLRCSPMKGHSHVYWYRQLPEEGLKFMVYLQKENIIDESGMPKERFSAEFPKEGPSILRIQQVVRGDSAAYFCASSTGTVTYEQYFGPGTRLTVT.

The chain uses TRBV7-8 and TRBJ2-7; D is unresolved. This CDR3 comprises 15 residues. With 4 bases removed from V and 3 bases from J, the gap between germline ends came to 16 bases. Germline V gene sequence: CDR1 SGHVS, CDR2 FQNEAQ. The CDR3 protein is CASSSLGEADYEQYF. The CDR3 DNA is TGTGCCAGCAGCTCCTTGGGTGAGGCAGACTACGAGCAGTACTTC.

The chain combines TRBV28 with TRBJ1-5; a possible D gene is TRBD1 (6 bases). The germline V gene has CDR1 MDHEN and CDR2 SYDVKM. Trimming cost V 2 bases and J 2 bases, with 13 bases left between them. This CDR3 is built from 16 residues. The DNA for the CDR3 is TGTGCCAGCAGTTTAATCAGGGGCAGTGGCAATCAGCCCCAGCATTTT. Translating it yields CASSLIRGSGNQPQHF. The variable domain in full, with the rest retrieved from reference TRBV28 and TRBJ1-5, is DVKVTQSSRYLVKRTGEKVFLECVQDMDHENMFWYRQDPGLGLRLIYFSYDVKMKEKGDIPEGYSVSREKKERFSLILESASTNQTSMYLCASSLIRGSGNQPQHFGDGTRLSIL.

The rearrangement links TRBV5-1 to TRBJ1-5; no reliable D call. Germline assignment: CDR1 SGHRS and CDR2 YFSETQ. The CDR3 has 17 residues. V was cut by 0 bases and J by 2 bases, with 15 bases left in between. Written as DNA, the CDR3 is TGCGCCAGCAGCTTGGAGCCCAAACCCAATGGCAATCAGCCCCAGCATTTT. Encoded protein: CASSLEPKPNGNQPQHF.